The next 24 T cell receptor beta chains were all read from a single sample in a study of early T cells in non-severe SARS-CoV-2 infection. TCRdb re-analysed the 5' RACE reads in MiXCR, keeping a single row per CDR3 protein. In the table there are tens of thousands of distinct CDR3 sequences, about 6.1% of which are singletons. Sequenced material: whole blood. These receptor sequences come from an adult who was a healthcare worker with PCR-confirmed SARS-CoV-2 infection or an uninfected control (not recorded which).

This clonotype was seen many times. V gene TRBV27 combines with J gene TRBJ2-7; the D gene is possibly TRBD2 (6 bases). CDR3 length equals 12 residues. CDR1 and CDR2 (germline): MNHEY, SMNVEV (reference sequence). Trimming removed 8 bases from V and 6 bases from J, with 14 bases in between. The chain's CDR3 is CASAPLAIEQYF. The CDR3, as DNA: TGTGCCAGCGCCCCCCTAGCGATCGAGCAGTACTTC.

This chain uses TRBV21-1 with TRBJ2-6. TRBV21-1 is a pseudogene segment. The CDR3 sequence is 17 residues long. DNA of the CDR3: TGTGCCAGCAGCAAAGCGAGTCATCCGTCTGGGGCCAACGTCCTGACTTTC. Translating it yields CASSKASHPSGANVLTF.

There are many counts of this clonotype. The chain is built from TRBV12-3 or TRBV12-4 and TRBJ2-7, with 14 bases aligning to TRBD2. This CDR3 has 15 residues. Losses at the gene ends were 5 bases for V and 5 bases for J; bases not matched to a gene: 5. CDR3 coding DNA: TGTGCCAGCAGTCCCCGACTAGCGGGAGGGGACGAGCAGTACTTC. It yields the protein CASSPRLAGGDEQYF.

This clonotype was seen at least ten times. The DNA for the CDR3 is TGTGCCAGCAGCCAAGGGCGGGGACAGGACCTTTTCACAGATACGCAGTATTTT. Protein: CASSQGRGQDLFTDTQYF. V usage is TRBV3-1 and J usage is TRBJ2-3, with TRBD1 identical over 8 bases. CDR3 length: 18 residues. The V segment lost 1 base and the J segment 2 bases; nucleotides outside the gene matches: 11. Germline assignment: CDR1 LGHDT and CDR2 YNNKEL (reference sequence).

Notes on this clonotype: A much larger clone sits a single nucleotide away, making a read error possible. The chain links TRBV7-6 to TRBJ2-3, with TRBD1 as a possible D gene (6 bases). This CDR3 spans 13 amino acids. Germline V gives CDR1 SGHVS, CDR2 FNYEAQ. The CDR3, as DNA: TGTGCCAACAGCGGACAGAGCACAGATACGCAGTATTTT. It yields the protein CANSGQSTDTQYF.

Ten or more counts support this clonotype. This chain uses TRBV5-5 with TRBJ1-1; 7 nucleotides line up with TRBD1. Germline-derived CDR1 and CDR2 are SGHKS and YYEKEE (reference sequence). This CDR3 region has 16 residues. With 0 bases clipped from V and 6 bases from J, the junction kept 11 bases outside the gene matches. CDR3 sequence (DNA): TGTGCCAGCAGCTTGGATTTAGGGGGCGAAAGCGCTGAAGCTTTCTTT. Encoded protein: CASSLDLGGESAEAFF. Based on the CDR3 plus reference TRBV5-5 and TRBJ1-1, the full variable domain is DAGVTQSPTHLIKTRGQQVTLRCSPISGHKSVSWYQQVLGQGPQFIFQYYEKEERGRGNFPDRFSARQFPNYSSELNVNALLLGDSALYLCASSLDLGGESAEAFFGQGTRLTVV.

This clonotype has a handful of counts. The CDR3 nucleotides read TGTGCCAGCAGCAAAGTGGGGGTGGTGAACACTGAAGCTTTCTTT. Its protein is CASSKVGVVNTEAFF. The V call is TRBV21-1, the J call TRBJ1-1; the table's D gene call, TRBD1, was not cross checked with the DNA. TRBV21-1 is marked as a pseudogene. CDR3 length: 15 residues.

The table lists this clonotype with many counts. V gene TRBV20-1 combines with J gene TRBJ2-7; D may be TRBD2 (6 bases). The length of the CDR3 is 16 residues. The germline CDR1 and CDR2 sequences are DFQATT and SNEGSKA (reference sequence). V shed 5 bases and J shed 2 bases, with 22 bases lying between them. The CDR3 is CSAGGGTSGLTYEQYF. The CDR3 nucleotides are TGCAGTGCTGGTGGTGGGACTTCAGGACTAACCTACGAGCAGTACTTC.

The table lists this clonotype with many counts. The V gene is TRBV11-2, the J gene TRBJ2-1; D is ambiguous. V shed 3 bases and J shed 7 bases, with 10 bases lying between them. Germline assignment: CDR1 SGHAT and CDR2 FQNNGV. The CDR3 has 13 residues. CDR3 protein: CASSFDGSNEQFF. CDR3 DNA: TGTGCCAGCAGCTTCGATGGTTCGAATGAGCAGTTCTTC. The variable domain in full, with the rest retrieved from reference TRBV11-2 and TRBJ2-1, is EAGVAQSPRYKIIEKRQSVAFWCNPISGHATLYWYQQILGQGPKLLIQFQNNGVVDDSQLPKDRFSAERLKGVDSTLKIQPAKLEDSAVYLCASSFDGSNEQFFGPGTRLTVL.

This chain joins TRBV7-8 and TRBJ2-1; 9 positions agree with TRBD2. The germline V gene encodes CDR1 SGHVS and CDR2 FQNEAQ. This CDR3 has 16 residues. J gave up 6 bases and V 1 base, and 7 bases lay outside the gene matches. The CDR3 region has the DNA TGTGCCAGCAGCTTAGTTGATAGCGGGAGAGGCAATGAGCAGTTCTTC. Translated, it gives CASSLVDSGRGNEQFF. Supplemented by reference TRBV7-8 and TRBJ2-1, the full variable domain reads GAGVSQSPRYKVAKRGQDVALRCDPISGHVSLFWYQQALGQGPEFLTYFQNEAQLDKSGLPSDRFFAERPEGSVSTLKIQRTQQEDSAVYLCASSLVDSGRGNEQFFGPGTRLTVL.

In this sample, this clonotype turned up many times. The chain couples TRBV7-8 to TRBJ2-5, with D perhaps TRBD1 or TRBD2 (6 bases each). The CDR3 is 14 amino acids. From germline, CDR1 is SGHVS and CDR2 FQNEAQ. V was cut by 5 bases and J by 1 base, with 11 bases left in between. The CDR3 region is CASSPGGTQETQYF. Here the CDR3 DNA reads TGTGCCAGCAGCCCCGGGGGCACCCAAGAGACCCAGTACTTC.

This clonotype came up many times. The CDR3 coding sequence is TGCGCCAGCAGCTTGGGTACTAGCGGCCCAAGAGAGCAGTTCTTC. Encoded protein: CASSLGTSGPREQFF. The chain recombines TRBV5-1 with TRBJ2-1, with TRBD2 matching over 8 bases. Germline loops: CDR1 SGHRS, CDR2 YFSETQ. There are 15 residues in the CDR3. V lost 0 bases, J lost 10 bases, and 9 bases stayed unmatched.

CDR3: CASSQDRGGSSSGANVLTF. In DNA, the CDR3 is TGCGCCAGCAGCCAAGATCGCGGGGGGAGCTCCTCTGGGGCCAACGTCCTGACTTTC. The chain couples TRBV4-1 to TRBJ2-6, with TRBD2 identical over 8 bases. V dropped 0 bases and J dropped 0; count of bases not matched to a gene: 7. Germline V gene sequence: CDR1 MGHRA, CDR2 YSYEKL. CDR3 length: 19 amino acids.

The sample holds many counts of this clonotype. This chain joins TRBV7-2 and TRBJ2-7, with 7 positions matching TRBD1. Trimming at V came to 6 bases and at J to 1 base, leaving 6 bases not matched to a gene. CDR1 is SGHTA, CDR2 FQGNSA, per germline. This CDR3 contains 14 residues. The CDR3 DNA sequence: TGTGCCAGCAGACCTCCGGGACAGTCCTACGAGCAGTACTTC. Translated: CASRPPGQSYEQYF.

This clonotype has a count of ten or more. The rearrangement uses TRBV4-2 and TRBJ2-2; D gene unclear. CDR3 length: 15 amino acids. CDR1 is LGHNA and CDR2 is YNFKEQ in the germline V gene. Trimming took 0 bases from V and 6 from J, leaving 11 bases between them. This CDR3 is CASSQDWPRSGELFF. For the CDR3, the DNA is TGTGCCAGCAGCCAAGATTGGCCCCGGTCCGGGGAGCTGTTTTTT.

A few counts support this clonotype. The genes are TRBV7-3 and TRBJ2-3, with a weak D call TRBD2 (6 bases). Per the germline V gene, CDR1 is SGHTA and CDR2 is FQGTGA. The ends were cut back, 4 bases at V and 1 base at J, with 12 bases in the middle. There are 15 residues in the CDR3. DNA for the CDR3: TGTGCCAGCAGCTCCTTTTCGGGGGGCACAGATACGCAGTATTTT. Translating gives CASSSFSGGTDTQYF.

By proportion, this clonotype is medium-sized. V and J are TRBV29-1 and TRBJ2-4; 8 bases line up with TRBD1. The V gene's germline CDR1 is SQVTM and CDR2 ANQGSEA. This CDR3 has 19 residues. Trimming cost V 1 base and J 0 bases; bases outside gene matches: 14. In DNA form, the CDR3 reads TGCAGCGTTGAAGGGCAGGGGGCAGCCTTAAAACTAGCCAAAAACATTCAGTACTTC. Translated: CSVEGQGAALKLAKNIQYF.

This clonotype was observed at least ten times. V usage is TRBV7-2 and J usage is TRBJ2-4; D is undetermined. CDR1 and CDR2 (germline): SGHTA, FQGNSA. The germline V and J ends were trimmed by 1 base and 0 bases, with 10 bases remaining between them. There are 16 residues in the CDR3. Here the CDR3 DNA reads TGTGCCAGCAGCTTAGTGAGCCCGGGAGCCAAAAACATTCAGTACTTC. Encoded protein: CASSLVSPGAKNIQYF.

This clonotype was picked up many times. The CDR3 reads CSVTLVGGNTGELFF. DNA of the CDR3: TGCAGCGTGACGCTGGTAGGGGGGAACACCGGGGAGCTGTTTTTT. V is TRBV29-1 and J is TRBJ2-2; D perhaps matches TRBD1 (6 bases). The germline CDR1 and CDR2 sequences are SQVTM and ANQGSEA. V shed 6 bases and J shed 1 base, with 15 bases lying between them. This CDR3 contains 15 residues.

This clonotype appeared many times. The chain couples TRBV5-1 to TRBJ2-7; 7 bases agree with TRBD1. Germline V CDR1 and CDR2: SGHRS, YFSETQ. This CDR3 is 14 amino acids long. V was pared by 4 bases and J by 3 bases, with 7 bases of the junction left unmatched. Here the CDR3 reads CASSLGTEVYEQYF. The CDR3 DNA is TGCGCCAGCAGCCTAGGGACAGAAGTCTACGAGCAGTACTTC.

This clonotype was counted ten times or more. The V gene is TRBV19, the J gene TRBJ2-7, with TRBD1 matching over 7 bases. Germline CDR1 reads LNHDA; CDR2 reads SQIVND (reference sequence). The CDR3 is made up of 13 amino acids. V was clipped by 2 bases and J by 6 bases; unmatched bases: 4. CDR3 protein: CASSITWDSEQYF. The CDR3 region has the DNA TGTGCCAGTAGTATAACTTGGGACAGCGAGCAGTACTTC. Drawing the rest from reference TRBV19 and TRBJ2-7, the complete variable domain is DGGITQSPKYLFRKEGQNVTLSCEQNLNHDAMYWYRQDPGQGLRLIYYSQIVNDFQKGDIAEGYSVSREKKESFPLTVTSAQKNPTAFYLCASSITWDSEQYFGPGTRLTVT.

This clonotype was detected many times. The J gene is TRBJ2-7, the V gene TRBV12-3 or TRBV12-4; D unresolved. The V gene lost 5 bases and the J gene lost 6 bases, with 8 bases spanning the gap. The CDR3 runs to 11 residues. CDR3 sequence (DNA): TGTGCCAGCAGTACAGCAGCCGAGCAGTACTTC. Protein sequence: CASSTAAEQYF.

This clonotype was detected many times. CDR3 residues: CASSPLSGSHSYNEQFF. As DNA, the CDR3 is TGTGCCAGCTCACCCCTGAGCGGGAGCCACTCCTACAATGAGCAGTTCTTC. The V and J genes are TRBV18 and TRBJ2-1; the match to TRBD2 covers 8 bases. This CDR3 contains 17 residues. Unmatched junction bases numbered 7, after V lost 3 bases and J lost 0 bases. Looked up from germline, CDR1 is KGHSH and CDR2 is LQKENI.

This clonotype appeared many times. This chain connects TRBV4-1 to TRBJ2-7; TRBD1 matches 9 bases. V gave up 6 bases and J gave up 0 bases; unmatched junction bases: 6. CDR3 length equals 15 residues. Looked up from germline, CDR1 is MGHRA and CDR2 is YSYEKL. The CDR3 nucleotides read TGCGCCAGCAGTCCCGGGACAGGGAGCTCCTACGAGCAGTACTTC. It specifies CASSPGTGSSYEQYF.